The next 27 T cell receptor beta chains were all read from a single sample in a study of response to subunit inactivated influenza vaccine. TCRdb processed the RT-PCR reads anew with MiXCR; each CDR3 protein has one entry. Here the sample spans more than 500,000 distinct CDR3 sequences, around 11% being singletons. These data also featured in a second study, about T cells expressing NK-cell markers. From that study: TCR beta cDNA was generated via 5'RACE template switching incorporating UMIs.

Sequencing used PBMCs from blood, obtained on the day of vaccination. These receptors came from a man aged 45-60 years who received an inactivated influenza vaccine.

CDR3 in amino acids: CASSLGPSGTSSYNEQFF. CDR3 sequence (DNA): TGCGCCAGCAGCTTGGGCCCTAGCGGGACCAGCTCCTACAATGAGCAGTTCTTC. V is TRBV5-1 and J is TRBJ2-1; 9 bases are shared with TRBD2. The CDR3 sequence is 18 residues long. In germline, CDR1 is SGHRS, CDR2 YFSETQ. V shed 0 bases, J shed 0 bases, and the junction held 7 bases outside the gene matches.

This clonotype was recorded a few times. This sequence joins TRBV27 and TRBJ2-2; D may be TRBD1 (5 bases). The CDR3 contains 15 residues. V was trimmed by 7 bases and J by 3 bases, leaving 15 bases between them. Looked up from germline, CDR1 is MNHEY and CDR2 is SMNVEV (reference sequence). The CDR3 nucleotides read TGTGCCAGCATGAAGGTACCGACAGACACCGGGGAGCTGTTTTTT. Its protein is CASMKVPTDTGELFF.

This clonotype has only a few counts. The chain recombines TRBV15 with TRBJ2-3; TRBD2 matches at 9 bases. V was pared by 4 bases and J by 4 bases, with 9 bases of the junction left unmatched. The CDR3 is 16 residues long. CDR1 and CDR2 from the germline V gene are LNHNV and YYDKDF (reference sequence). In DNA, the CDR3 is TGTGCCACCAGCAAGCGTAGCGGGGGAGGCGCAGATACGCAGTATTTT. This translates into CATSKRSGGGADTQYF.

The chain links TRBV6-5 to TRBJ1-6; D is unclear. This CDR3 is 15 amino acids long. V dropped 4 bases and J dropped 0 bases, with 7 bases sitting between them. Germline V gene sequence: CDR1 MNHEY, CDR2 SVGAGI. CDR3 in DNA: TGTGCCAGCAGTTCCGTAAACTCCTATAATTCACCCCTCCACTTT. Protein product: CASSSVNSYNSPLHF.

V and J are TRBV28 and TRBJ1-4, with a weak D call TRBD1 (5 bases). The CDR3 sequence is 13 residues long. Germline-derived CDR1 and CDR2 are MDHEN and SYDVKM. Trimming shortened V by 5 bases and J by 7 bases, and 11 bases separated the two germline ends. CDR3 protein: CASSRTQGEKLFF. The CDR3 coding sequence is TGTGCCAGCAGTCGCACTCAGGGTGAAAAACTGTTTTTT.

The chain links TRBV7-9 to TRBJ2-1; D not resolved. V was clipped by 1 base and J by 2 bases, with 15 bases between them. CDR3 length: 17 amino acids. Germline lookup yields CDR1 SEHNR and CDR2 FQNEAQ (reference sequence). The CDR3 DNA sequence: TGTGCCAGCAGCTTAGATTTGTGGACCCGACCCTACAATGAGCAGTTCTTC. This translates into CASSLDLWTRPYNEQFF.

The V call is TRBV5-1, the J call TRBJ2-1; D is perhaps TRBD2 (5 bases). This CDR3 has 15 residues. Germline CDR1 and CDR2: SGHRS and YFSETQ. The ends were cut back, 4 bases at V and 6 bases at J, with 17 bases in the middle. CDR3 protein: CASSPLGISGNEQFF. In DNA, the CDR3 is TGCGCCAGCAGCCCACTAGGAATCAGTGGCAATGAGCAGTTCTTC.

The gene calls are TRBV27 and TRBJ1-5; 10 bases agree with TRBD1. J was trimmed by 3 bases and V by 7 bases; bases with no gene match: 6. CDR3 size: 15 residues. CDR1 is MNHEY and CDR2 is SMNVEV in the germline V gene (reference sequence). CDR3 in amino acids: CASNPGTGVNQPQHF. CDR3 nucleotides: TGTGCCAGCAACCCCGGGACAGGGGTCAATCAGCCCCAGCATTTT.

The chain uses TRBV27 and TRBJ1-1; 12 positions agree with TRBD1. CDR1 is MNHEY, CDR2 SMNVEV, per germline (reference sequence). This CDR3 spans 18 amino acids. J gave up 5 bases and V 4 bases, and 14 bases lay outside the gene matches. The CDR3 nucleotides are TGTGCCAGCAGTTATCTCGGGACAGGGGGCGACGAGGGGACTGAAGCTTTCTTT. Translated, it gives CASSYLGTGGDEGTEAFF.

A few counts support this clonotype. CDR3 in DNA: TGTGCCAGCAGCCTACAAACCACAGAGACCCAGTACTTC. As protein: CASSLQTTETQYF. The gene calls are TRBV7-2 and TRBJ2-5; D is unresolved. The V gene lost 5 bases and the J gene lost 4 bases, with 11 bases spanning the gap. The CDR3 is 13 amino acids. Germline V gene lookup returns CDR1 SGHTA and CDR2 FQGNSA.

A few counts support this clonotype. The rearrangement uses TRBV6-1 and TRBJ2-7; unclear D gene. The germline V gene has CDR1 MNHNS and CDR2 SASEGT. Trimming left V 7 bases short and J 1 base short, with 11 bases between. The CDR3 has 13 residues. CDR3 in amino acids: CASKGSYSYEQYF. DNA for the CDR3: TGTGCCAGCAAAGGGTCGTATTCCTACGAGCAGTACTTC.

There are a few counts of this clonotype. The chain has TRBV18 and TRBJ1-5, with D uncertain. CDR1 is KGHSH, CDR2 LQKENI, per germline. The length of the CDR3 is 14 residues. Trimming stripped 4 bases from V and 0 bases from J, with 7 bases between. CDR3 amino acids: CASSLETSNQPQHF. The CDR3 DNA reads TGTGCCAGCTCACTCGAGACTAGCAATCAGCCCCAGCATTTT. Filled out from reference TRBV18 and TRBJ1-5, the complete variable domain reads NAGVMQNPRHLVRRRGQEARLRCSPMKGHSHVYWYRQLPEEGLKFMVYLQKENIIDESGMPKERFSAEFPKEGPSILRIQQVVRGDSAAYFCASSLETSNQPQHFGDGTRLSIL.

A remark on this clonotype: The conserved phenylalanine or tryptophan is not found at the CDR3 terminus, so this likely reflects a read error. The gene calls are TRBV10-3 and TRBJ2-3; D is possibly TRBD1 (5 bases). Trimming pared 9 bases from V and 4 bases from J, leaving 8 bases between. This CDR3 contains 11 residues. The germline gives CDR1 ENHRY, CDR2 SYGVKD. The DNA of the CDR3 is TGTGCCATAAGGGGTGCAGATACGCAGTATGTT. It codes for CAIRGADTQYV.

This clonotype has just a few counts. The chain couples TRBV25-1 to TRBJ2-5, with TRBD2 matching over 7 bases. This CDR3 spans 14 amino acids. CDR1 and CDR2 from the germline V gene are MGHDK and SYGVNS. With V trimmed by 7 bases and J by 4 bases, 9 bases remained unmatched. Here the CDR3 DNA reads TGTGCCAGCACCCCAAGGACTAGTGGAGAGACCCAGTACTTC. This sequence encodes CASTPRTSGETQYF.

This clonotype occurred a few times. CDR3 DNA: TGTGCCAGCAGCGTATCAGGCGATTCCTACAATGAGCAGTTCTTC. Translation: CASSVSGDSYNEQFF. V is TRBV9 and J is TRBJ2-1; D call uncertain. CDR1 is SGDLS and CDR2 is YYNGEE in the germline V gene. The CDR3 spans 15 residues. V was cut by 1 base and J by 1 base, with 9 bases left in between. The full variable domain, completed using reference TRBV9 and TRBJ2-1, is DSGVTQTPKHLITATGQRVTLRCSPRSGDLSVYWYQQSLDQGLQFLIQYYNGEERAKGNILERFSAQQFPDLHSELNLSSLELGDSALYFCASSVSGDSYNEQFFGPGTRLTVL.

This chain joins TRBV5-1 and TRBJ2-7, with TRBD1 matching over 7 bases. Germline loops: CDR1 SGHRS, CDR2 YFSETQ. The CDR3 has 14 residues. After removal of 2 bases from V and 2 bases from J, the junction contained 4 bases not matched to a gene. The CDR3 spells CASSFQTGTYEQYF. The DNA for the CDR3 is TGCGCCAGCAGCTTCCAGACAGGGACCTACGAGCAGTACTTC.

This clonotype has more than one count but fewer than ten. The gene calls are TRBV28 and TRBJ2-3; the match to TRBD2 covers 10 bases. J lost 7 bases, V lost 5 bases, and 6 bases had no gene match. This CDR3 spans 14 amino acids. CDR1 MDHEN and CDR2 SYDVKM come from the germline V gene. CDR3 amino acids: CASSRSGRRYTQYF. The CDR3 coding sequence is TGTGCCAGCAGTCGTAGCGGGAGGAGGTATACGCAGTATTTT. Full variable domain (remainder filled in from reference TRBV28 and TRBJ2-3): DVKVTQSSRYLVKRTGEKVFLECVQDMDHENMFWYRQDPGLGLRLIYFSYDVKMKEKGDIPEGYSVSREKKERFSLILESASTNQTSMYLCASSRSGRRYTQYFGPGTRLTVL.

J is TRBJ2-5 and V is TRBV2; TRBD1 is a possible D gene (6 bases). V shed 5 bases and J shed 3 bases, with 16 bases lying between them. CDR3 length equals 15 residues. The germline V gene has CDR1 SNHLY and CDR2 FYNNEI. The CDR3 sequence is CASSSPRDTKETQYF. In DNA form, the CDR3 reads TGTGCCAGCAGTAGCCCCCGGGACACGAAAGAGACCCAGTACTTC.

The CDR3 DNA is TGCAGTGCTAGGTTGGACAGGGCCTACGAGCAGTACTTC. This sequence encodes CSARLDRAYEQYF. The rearrangement joins TRBV20-1 to TRBJ2-7, with 8 bases identical to TRBD1. Germline V gene data show CDR1 as DFQATT and CDR2 as SNEGSKA (reference sequence). This CDR3 has 13 amino acids. V shed 3 bases, J shed 2 bases, and the junction held 3 bases outside the gene matches.

This clonotype has more than one count but fewer than ten. The V and J genes are TRBV27 and TRBJ2-7, with D tentatively TRBD1 (6 bases). The germline gives CDR1 MNHEY, CDR2 SMNVEV (reference sequence). V lost 4 bases, J lost 5 bases, and 21 bases lay in between. The CDR3 covers 16 residues. CDR3 sequence (DNA): TGTGCCAGCAGTTCCCAGGCCCATCAGGGGCTGAACGAGCAGTACTTC. It is translated as CASSSQAHQGLNEQYF.

This clonotype was recorded a few times. This sequence joins TRBV3-1 and TRBJ2-1; 8 nucleotides match TRBD2. The germline CDR1 and CDR2 sequences are LGHDT and YNNKEL (reference sequence). The CDR3 extends over 14 amino acids. With 2 bases clipped from V and 8 bases from J, the junction kept 5 bases outside the gene matches. The CDR3 spells CASSQRGLVYEQFF. The CDR3 region has the DNA TGTGCCAGCAGCCAACGGGGACTAGTATATGAGCAGTTCTTC.

This rearrangement joins TRBV7-2 to TRBJ2-7, with D possibly matching TRBD2 (6 bases). Germline assignment: CDR1 SGHTA and CDR2 FQGNSA. This CDR3 contains 15 residues. Deletions cut 1 base from V and 5 bases from J, with 15 bases between. The CDR3 spells CASSLGPGRANEQYF. The CDR3 nucleotides read TGTGCCAGCAGCTTAGGTCCCGGGAGAGCCAACGAGCAGTACTTC.

V usage is TRBV11-2 and J usage is TRBJ2-1; 8 bases agree with TRBD2. CDR1 and CDR2 (germline): SGHAT, FQNNGV. V lost 4 bases, J lost 1 base, and 12 bases stayed unmatched. The length of the CDR3 is 18 residues. The CDR3 region is CASSSISGKGGSYNEQFF. Here the CDR3 DNA reads TGTGCCAGCAGCTCCATTAGCGGGAAGGGAGGGTCCTACAATGAGCAGTTCTTC.

This clonotype was counted at least ten times. V is TRBV5-1 and J is TRBJ2-3; TRBD2 matches 8 bases. This CDR3 has 17 amino acids. The V gene end was trimmed by 1 base and the J gene end by 1 base; junction bases not matched to a gene: 8. The germline gives CDR1 SGHRS, CDR2 YFSETQ. The CDR3, as DNA: TGCGCCAGCAGCTTGCGGGGGGGCCCCTCCGGCACAGATACGCAGTATTTT. Translation: CASSLRGGPSGTDTQYF.

This clonotype was detected many times. V is TRBV5-1 and J is TRBJ1-1, with D unclear. V was cut by 5 bases and J by 3 bases, with 11 bases left in between. This CDR3 is built from 13 residues. The germline gives CDR1 SGHRS, CDR2 YFSETQ. CDR3 bases: TGCGCCAGCAGTTTCGACTCATACACTGAAGCTTTCTTT. Encoded protein: CASSFDSYTEAFF. Filled out from reference TRBV5-1 and TRBJ1-1, the complete variable domain reads KAGVTQTPRYLIKTRGQQVTLSCSPISGHRSVSWYQQTPGQGLQFLFEYFSETQRNKGNFPGRFSGRQFSNSRSEMNVSTLELGDSALYLCASSFDSYTEAFFGQGTRLTVV.

This clonotype was seen more than once but under ten times. DNA for the CDR3: TGCAGTGCCTCGGACCCAAACCTAGGGGAGCAGTACTTC. Translated: CSASDPNLGEQYF. The J gene is TRBJ2-7, the V gene TRBV20-1, with no clear D. V lost 6 bases to trimming and J lost 7 bases, with 19 bases between them. This CDR3 contains 13 residues. Germline V gene sequence: CDR1 DFQATT, CDR2 SNEGSKA (reference sequence).

This clonotype has just a few counts. The V gene is TRBV15, the J gene TRBJ2-4; D gene unclear. Trimming left V 1 base short and J 0 bases short, with 10 bases between. The V gene's germline CDR1 is LNHNV and CDR2 YYDKDF (reference sequence). The CDR3 loop spans 16 amino acids. The CDR3 here is CATSRGGQLAKNIQYF. In DNA, the CDR3 is TGTGCCACCAGCAGAGGCGGTCAGTTAGCCAAAAACATTCAGTACTTC.